The entry below describes one T cell receptor (beta chain). As yet, its antigen is unknown. Germline V gene sequence: CDR1 KGHSH, CDR2 LQKENI. CDR3 length equals 15 residues. V was trimmed by 6 bases and J by 3 bases, leaving 15 bases between them. The record originates from a study of a mutant IDH1 vaccine in newly diagnosed glioma. Study-level information: Week 35 brought visit V12, which was followed by visit V13 at week 47.

Assay: immunoSEQ multiplex PCR; the TCRdb copy retains only in-frame clones and omits some. The data contain some 50,000 clones, less than 70% of them singletons. Time point reported: week 47, end of study. A single vaccine dose contained 300 ug of mutant IDH1 20-mer peptide, and topical imiquimod was used with it. There were eight vaccinations for patients, given in weeks 1, 3, 5, 7, 11, 15, 19 and 23. The chain employs TRBV18 and TRBJ1-5, with TRBD1 as a possible D gene (5 bases). The sequence was collected from a man aged 35 to 55 with glioma. Some clones in this sample may be carry-over from other donors' samples. Sequencing was performed on peripheral blood mononuclear cells (PBMCs), taken from a glioma patient whose treatment included an IDH1 peptide vaccine. The CDR3: CASSTDTILNQPQHF. The CDR3 coding sequence is TGTGCCAGCTCTACGGACACCATCCTCAATCAGCCCCAGCATTTT.